The 18 T cell receptor beta chains reported below all come from one sample, sequenced in a study of blood T cell repertoires in COVID-19 (TCRdb year 2020). Receptors were amplified or captured by the immunoSEQ multiplex PCR assay. TCRdb limited this immuneACCESS table to in-frame rearrangements with V and J called. A share of clones is missing; checked studies link under half to unresolved V genes, and the rest is unexplained. This sample lists under 300,000 clones; roughly 80% were detected once. 3.4% of the sample is held by the ten biggest clonotypes. The sample comprised peripheral blood. These receptors were collected from a woman aged 18-29 years with acute or convalescent COVID-19.

The V and J genes are TRBV18 and TRBJ2-1; 8 bases line up with TRBD2. Germline lookup yields CDR1 KGHSH and CDR2 LQKENI. This CDR3 contains 19 residues. The V and J ends lost 3 bases and 3 bases, in that order; junction bases with no gene match: 16. The CDR3 loop is CASSPPSEWLGLGYNEQFF. CDR3 bases: TGTGCCAGCTCACCTCCATCGGAATGGCTGGGACTAGGCTACAATGAGCAGTTCTTC.

Here the CDR3 reads CASSFGLAGNEQFF. The CDR3 DNA follows: TGTGCCAGCAGTTTCGGACTAGCTGGGAATGAGCAGTTCTTC. This chain uses TRBV27 with TRBJ2-1; 8 bases align to TRBD2. CDR1 MNHEY and CDR2 SMNVEV come from the germline V gene (reference sequence). The trim removed 3 bases at V and 7 bases at J, leaving 5 bases unmatched. This CDR3 comprises 14 residues.

The chain uses TRBV30 and TRBJ1-2; 12 bases are shared with TRBD1. The CDR3 is made up of 16 amino acids. Per germline, CDR1 GTSNPN and CDR2 SVGIG (reference sequence). With V trimmed by 2 bases and J by 4 bases, 8 bases remained unmatched. In nucleotides, the CDR3 is TGTGCCTGGAGTCCGGGACAGGGGGCGCCGGGCTATGGCTACACCTTC. Amino acid sequence: CAWSPGQGAPGYGYTF.

The rearrangement links TRBV19 to TRBJ2-1; 7 bases map to TRBD2. The CDR3 is made up of 14 amino acids. Trimming removed 6 bases from V and 7 bases from J; junction bases left unmatched: 9. CDR1 LNHDA and CDR2 SQIVND come from the germline V gene (reference sequence). The CDR3 reads CASSLGLVFNEQFF. The CDR3 bases are TGTGCCAGTAGCCTAGGACTAGTATTTAATGAGCAGTTCTTC.

The V call is TRBV4-3, the J call TRBJ2-5; TRBD2 matches 11 bases. The CDR3 runs 18 residues. After removal of 0 bases from V and 4 bases from J, the junction contained 10 bases not matched to a gene. Germline values: CDR1 LGHNA, CDR2 YSLEER. The CDR3 is CASSQEFGLAGGVETQYF. DNA for the CDR3: TGCGCCAGCAGCCAAGAGTTCGGGCTAGCGGGAGGTGTAGAGACCCAGTACTTC.

This chain joins TRBV9 and TRBJ1-1; 7 bases align to TRBD1. Germline CDR1 is SGDLS and CDR2 is YYNGEE. The CDR3 has 12 amino acids. V trimming: 4 bases; J trimming: 8 bases; junction bases outside the gene matches: 5. The CDR3 sequence is CASSPGQSEAFF. The CDR3 DNA reads as TGTGCCAGCAGCCCGGGACAGTCAGAAGCTTTCTTT.

The rearrangement uses TRBV2 and TRBJ2-2; 8 nucleotides align to TRBD1. The CDR3 consists of 14 residues. In germline, CDR1 is SNHLY, CDR2 FYNNEI. After removal of 6 bases from V and 5 bases from J, the junction contained 5 bases not matched to a gene. CDR3 amino acids: CASSGQGLTGELFF. Here the CDR3 DNA reads TGTGCCAGCAGCGGACAGGGTTTAACCGGGGAGCTGTTTTTT.

This sequence joins TRBV5-5 and TRBJ2-4; 12 bases agree with TRBD1. The junction had 8 bases not matched to a gene; V was cut back by 0 bases and J by 7 bases. Germline V gene sequence: CDR1 SGHKS, CDR2 YYEKEE (reference sequence). CDR3 length: 17 residues. The CDR3 DNA reads TGTGCCAGCAGCTTGGTAGGGACAGGGGGCGCATGGAACATTCAGTACTTC. Translated: CASSLVGTGGAWNIQYF.

The V and J genes are TRBV28 and TRBJ2-1; tentative D call: TRBD2 (6 bases). Trimming removed 6 bases at V and 6 bases at J, with 24 bases between. The CDR3 spans 17 residues. Germline V gene data show CDR1 as MDHEN and CDR2 as SYDVKM. In DNA, the CDR3 is TGTGCCAGCAGCCACCCCTATGGTAGCGGCACGATCAATGAGCAGTTCTTC. This gives the protein CASSHPYGSGTINEQFF.

CDR3 sequence reads: CASSEGVYGYTF. CDR3 DNA sequence: TGTGCCAGCAGTGAGGGAGTATATGGCTACACCTTC. This rearrangement joins TRBV6-1 to TRBJ1-2; D is uncertain. The V end lost 3 bases, the J end lost 5 bases, and 7 bases lay between the germline ends. From germline, CDR1 is MNHNS and CDR2 SASEGT. This CDR3 has 12 residues.

The chain uses TRBV19 and TRBJ2-5; 12 bases fit TRBD2. CDR3 size: 15 residues. V gave up 6 bases and J gave up 1 base; unmatched junction bases: 3. Per germline, CDR1 LNHDA and CDR2 SQIVND (reference sequence). CDR3 residues: CASSRTSGTQETQYF. The CDR3 DNA sequence: TGTGCCAGTAGCCGGACTAGCGGGACCCAAGAGACCCAGTACTTC. Looking up the rest from reference TRBV19 and TRBJ2-5 gives the full variable domain: DGGITQSPKYLFRKEGQNVTLSCEQNLNHDAMYWYRQDPGQGLRLIYYSQIVNDFQKGDIAEGYSVSREKKESFPLTVTSAQKNPTAFYLCASSRTSGTQETQYFGPGTRLLVL.

Only one count was recorded for this clone. CDR3 nucleotides: TGTGCCAGCACCATGATCAACCGGGACAGCAATGAGCAGTTCTTC. Protein: CASTMINRDSNEQFF. The J gene is TRBJ2-1, the V gene TRBV5-4; 7 nucleotides align to TRBD1. This CDR3 is built from 15 residues. Germline V gene lookup returns CDR1 SGHNT and CDR2 YYREEE (reference sequence). V lost 6 bases, J lost 6 bases, and 12 bases stayed unmatched. Full variable domain (outside the CDR3, taken from reference TRBV5-4 and TRBJ2-1): ETGVTQSPTHLIKTRGQQVTLRCSSQSGHNTVSWYQQALGQGPQFIFQYYREEENGRGNFPPRFSGLQFPNYSSELNVNALELDDSALYLCASTMINRDSNEQFFGPGTRLTVL.

The chain links TRBV5-6 to TRBJ2-7; D perhaps matches TRBD2 (5 bases). This CDR3 comprises 17 residues. Trimming removed 4 bases from V and 3 bases from J, with 23 bases in between. Germline CDR1 is SGHDT and CDR2 is YYEEEE. The CDR3 DNA follows: TGTGCCAGCAGCCCCCCTTTCTCCGGGATCCGGGACTACGAGCAGTACTTC. This gives the protein CASSPPFSGIRDYEQYF. Using reference TRBV5-6 and TRBJ2-7 for the parts outside the CDR3, the full variable domain is DAGVTQSPTHLIKTRGQQVTLRCSPKSGHDTVSWYQQALGQGPQFIFQYYEEEERQRGNFPDRFSGHQFPNYSSELNVNALLLGDSALYLCASSPPFSGIRDYEQYFGPGTRLTVT.

The V gene is TRBV4-3, the J gene TRBJ1-2; no clear D. V was shortened by 0 bases and J by 4 bases, with 12 bases between the two germline ends. Germline loops: CDR1 LGHNA, CDR2 YSLEER. The CDR3 loop spans 15 amino acids. In DNA form, the CDR3 reads TGCGCCAGCAGCCAAGAAAGCGGTTTTAGCTATGGCTACACCTTC. Amino acid sequence: CASSQESGFSYGYTF.

The sample holds a few counts of this clone. CDR3 in DNA: TGCAGTGCTAATGAGGGGGGTAGGGACTATGGCTACACCTTC. The encoded protein is CSANEGGRDYGYTF. V is TRBV20-1 and J is TRBJ1-2; TRBD1 is a possible D gene (6 bases). Germline CDR1 is DFQATT and CDR2 is SNEGSKA (reference sequence). The V gene lost 4 bases and the J gene lost 3 bases, with 15 bases spanning the gap. The CDR3 runs 14 residues.

V is TRBV7-2 and J is TRBJ2-7, with 13 nucleotides matching TRBD2. The CDR3 is 15 residues long. V trimming: 4 bases; J trimming: 2 bases; junction bases outside the gene matches: 2. From germline, CDR1 is SGHTA and CDR2 FQGNSA. The CDR3 coding sequence is TGTGCCAGCAGCTCCGGGACTAGCGGGACCTACGAGCAGTACTTC. Its translation: CASSSGTSGTYEQYF.

This clone has more than one count but fewer than ten. The J gene is TRBJ2-7, the V gene TRBV7-2; 8 nucleotides align to TRBD2. The CDR3 has 15 amino acids. J gave up 3 bases and V 4 bases, and 8 bases lay outside the gene matches. CDR1 and CDR2 (germline): SGHTA, FQGNSA. Written as DNA, the CDR3 is TGTGCCAGCAGCTCCCGGGGGGGCCTCGGCTACGAGCAGTACTTC. It yields the protein CASSSRGGLGYEQYF.

This sequence joins TRBV5-1 and TRBJ1-2; D possibly corresponds to TRBD1 (5 bases). The germline CDR1 and CDR2 sequences are SGHRS and YFSETQ. CDR3 length equals 13 residues. Trimming took 5 bases from V and 6 from J, leaving 14 bases between them. The CDR3 region has the DNA TGCGCCAGCAGGAGGGAGGGGCCGGATGGCTACACCTTC. Amino acid sequence: CASRREGPDGYTF.